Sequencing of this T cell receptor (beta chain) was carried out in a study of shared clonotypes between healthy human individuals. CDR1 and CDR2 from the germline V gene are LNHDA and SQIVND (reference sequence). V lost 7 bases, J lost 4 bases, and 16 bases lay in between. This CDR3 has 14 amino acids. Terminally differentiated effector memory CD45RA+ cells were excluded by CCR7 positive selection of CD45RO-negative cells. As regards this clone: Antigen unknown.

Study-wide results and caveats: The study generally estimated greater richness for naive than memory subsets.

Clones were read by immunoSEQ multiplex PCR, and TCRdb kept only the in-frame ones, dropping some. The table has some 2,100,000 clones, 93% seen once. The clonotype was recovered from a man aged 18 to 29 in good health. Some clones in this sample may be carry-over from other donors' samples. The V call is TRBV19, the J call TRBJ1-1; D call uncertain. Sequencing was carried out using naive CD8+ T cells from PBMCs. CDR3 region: CASNFRGWATEAFF. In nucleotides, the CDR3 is TGTGCCAGTAACTTCCGGGGTTGGGCCACTGAAGCTTTCTTT.